The 19 T cell receptor beta chains given below trace back to one sample, sequenced in a study of OX40 agonist ivuxolimab in advanced cancers. Clones were read by immunoSEQ multiplex PCR, and TCRdb kept only the in-frame ones, dropping some. The sample consists of around 18,000 clones, approximately 80% of them appearing once. The starting material was CD4+ or CD8+ T cells sorted from blood, obtained in a trial of the OX40 agonist ivuxolimab. The source is an adult with an advanced solid tumor such as melanoma, head and neck, liver or kidney cancer.

The V gene is TRBV27, the J gene TRBJ2-1; TRBD1 is a possible D gene (5 bases). The V end was cut by 1 base, the J end by 8 bases, with 12 bases between. CDR3 length equals 14 residues. Germline-derived CDR1 and CDR2 are MNHEY and SMNVEV (reference sequence). CDR3 DNA sequence: TGTGCCAGCAGTTTATGGGGTTCACAGGATGAGCAGTTCTTC. This gives the protein CASSLWGSQDEQFF.

The rearrangement uses TRBV9 and TRBJ2-5, with D perhaps TRBD1 (6 bases). Deletions cut 0 bases from V and 3 bases from J, with 6 bases between. The CDR3 extends over 13 amino acids. Germline lookup yields CDR1 SGDLS and CDR2 YYNGEE. The CDR3 spells CASSVGQEETQYF. The CDR3 DNA sequence: TGTGCCAGCAGCGTAGGACAGGAAGAGACCCAGTACTTC.

The table lists this clone with a count of one. The chain links TRBV2 to TRBJ1-5, with D possibly matching TRBD1 (5 bases). In germline, CDR1 is SNHLY, CDR2 FYNNEI. V gave up 5 bases and J gave up 4 bases, with 12 bases separating them. The CDR3 has 14 amino acids. The DNA of the CDR3 is TGTGCCAGCAGTCACCGGGACGGAAATCAGCCCCAGCATTTT. Residues: CASSHRDGNQPQHF.

V is TRBV29-1 and J is TRBJ1-1, with TRBD1 matching over 9 bases. This CDR3 has 12 amino acids. V gave up 3 bases and J gave up 11 bases; unmatched junction bases: 7. Germline CDR1 SQVTM, CDR2 ANQGSEA. The CDR3 protein is CSVDSTGGKAFF. CDR3 sequence (DNA): TGCAGCGTTGACTCGACAGGGGGTAAGGCTTTCTTT. Variable domain in full (rest from reference TRBV29-1 and TRBJ1-1): SAVISQKPSRDICQRGTSLTIQCQVDSQVTMMFWYRQQPGQSLTLIATANQGSEATYESGFVIDKFPISRPNLTFSTLTVSNMSPEDSSIYLCSVDSTGGKAFFGQGTRLTVV.

Only one count was recorded for this clone. The chain combines TRBV11-2 with TRBJ2-7; D is possibly TRBD2 (6 bases). Germline V gene data show CDR1 as SGHAT and CDR2 as FQNNGV. The V gene lost 3 bases and the J gene lost 2 bases, with 17 bases spanning the gap. The CDR3 is made up of 16 amino acids. The CDR3 DNA reads as TGTGCCAGCAGCTTTCAGCAGCGGGTTCGCGCCTACGAGCAGTACTTC. Translating it yields CASSFQQRVRAYEQYF.

The V gene is TRBV5-4, the J gene TRBJ2-5, with a possible D match to TRBD1 (5 bases). V lost 4 bases and J 2 bases, leaving 12 bases between the germline ends. The germline gives CDR1 SGHNT, CDR2 YYREEE (reference sequence). The CDR3 loop spans 14 amino acids. The CDR3 here is CASSPQGLQETQYF. CDR3 coding DNA: TGTGCCAGCAGCCCCCAGGGTCTACAAGAGACCCAGTACTTC.

V gene TRBV11-2 combines with J gene TRBJ1-1; 7 bases are shared with TRBD1. The J segment lost 0 bases and the V segment lost 5 bases, leaving 12 bases of the junction unmatched. The CDR3 contains 17 residues. CDR1 and CDR2 (germline): SGHAT, FQNNGV. The CDR3 sequence is CASSLRGTAVMNTEAFF. The CDR3 nucleotides are TGTGCCAGCAGCCTCCGTGGGACAGCGGTCATGAACACTGAAGCTTTCTTT.

The chain joins TRBV7-6 to TRBJ2-2; D is undetermined. Trimming cost V 5 bases and J 6 bases, with 16 bases left between them. This CDR3 is built from 15 residues. Germline V CDR1 and CDR2: SGHVS, FNYEAQ. The CDR3 region is CASSPGSRFSGELFF. CDR3 in DNA: TGTGCCAGCAGCCCCGGCTCTCGGTTCTCCGGGGAGCTGTTTTTT.

The chain links TRBV27 to TRBJ1-6; no firm D call. CDR1 and CDR2 (germline): MNHEY, SMNVEV (reference sequence). This CDR3 region has 16 residues. Trimming removed 5 bases at V and 0 bases at J, with 11 bases between. The CDR3 nucleotides read TGTGCCAGCAGTCAGACCCAGAGCTCCTATAATTCACCCCTCCACTTT. Encoded protein: CASSQTQSSYNSPLHF.

The chain uses TRBV2 and TRBJ2-5; 10 positions match TRBD2. J gave up 4 bases and V 4 bases, and 6 bases lay outside the gene matches. The CDR3 is 15 residues long. The germline gives CDR1 SNHLY, CDR2 FYNNEI. CDR3 bases: TGTGCCAGCAGTGCACTAAGGACTAGCGGAGAGACCCAGTACTTC. Amino acids: CASSALRTSGETQYF.

The genes are TRBV5-1 and TRBJ2-1; D remains ambiguous. Per germline, CDR1 SGHRS and CDR2 YFSETQ. Trimming cost V 4 bases and J 7 bases, with 15 bases left between them. The CDR3 has 14 amino acids. CDR3 sequence reads: CASSPAPPINEQFF. The CDR3 region has the DNA TGCGCCAGCAGCCCAGCCCCCCCAATAAATGAGCAGTTCTTC.

The J gene is TRBJ2-7, the V gene TRBV5-8; D might be TRBD2 (5 bases). CDR1 and CDR2 from the germline V gene are SGHTS and YDEGEE. There are 11 residues in the CDR3. Trimming shortened V by 2 bases and J by 7 bases, and 7 bases separated the two germline ends. In DNA, the CDR3 is TGTGCCAGCAGCTTTAAGCGGGAGCAGTACTTC. Encoded protein: CASSFKREQYF.

The CDR3 is CASSAPDRTHYGYTF. DNA for the CDR3: TGTGCCAGCAGTGCCCCCGACAGGACCCACTATGGCTACACCTTC. This chain joins TRBV6-5 and TRBJ1-2, with D maybe TRBD1 (6 bases). CDR3 length: 15 amino acids. The V end lost 5 bases, the J end lost 3 bases, and 16 bases lay between the germline ends. CDR1 is MNHEY and CDR2 is SVGAGI in the germline V gene.

The chain links TRBV5-4 to TRBJ1-1; perhaps TRBD1 as D (5 bases). Trimming cost V 0 bases and J 8 bases, with 11 bases left between them. This CDR3 has 13 amino acids. Germline values: CDR1 SGHNT, CDR2 YYREEE (reference sequence). DNA for the CDR3: TGTGCCAGCAGCTTGGGAGGGACGGGCGAAGCTTTCTTT. It is translated as CASSLGGTGEAFF.

The CDR3 region has the DNA TGTGCCAGCAGCCTCTCTGGGACCTTCTACGAGCAGTACTTC. Translating it yields CASSLSGTFYEQYF. J is TRBJ2-7 and V is TRBV9; D possibly uses TRBD1 or TRBD2 (5 bases each). Germline assignment: CDR1 SGDLS and CDR2 YYNGEE. V was shortened by 4 bases and J by 3 bases, with 14 bases between the two germline ends. This CDR3 is 14 amino acids long.

The chain uses TRBV6-5 and TRBJ2-3, with D tentatively TRBD2 (7 bases). Germline CDR1 MNHEY, CDR2 SVGAGI. The CDR3 has 14 amino acids. V was trimmed by 7 bases and J by 5 bases, leaving 16 bases between them. CDR3 in amino acids: CASTGGGARDTQYF. Here the CDR3 DNA reads TGTGCCAGCACGGGGGGCGGGGCACGAGATACGCAGTATTTT.

This clone has only one observation. This CDR3 is also generated by other DNA sequences in the sample. The chain employs TRBV14 and TRBJ1-4; TRBD1 might be the D (5 bases). The CDR3 consists of 16 residues. Germline V gives CDR1 SGHDN, CDR2 FVKESK. Trimming took off 3 bases at V and 0 bases at J, with 11 bases between the two ends. The CDR3 sequence is CASSQSGGATNEKLFF. The CDR3, as DNA: TGTGCCAGCAGCCAGTCGGGAGGGGCAACTAATGAAAAACTGTTTTTT.

V usage is TRBV5-6 and J usage is TRBJ1-1; 9 nucleotides line up with TRBD1. The CDR3 runs 15 residues. Germline V gives CDR1 SGHDT, CDR2 YYEEEE. V lost 1 base and J lost 12; bases outside the gene matches: 13. CDR3 nucleotides: TGTGCCAGCAGCTTGCGGGGACAGGGTGCCGGCGGCCCTTTCTTT. Its protein is CASSLRGQGAGGPFF.

The gene calls are TRBV27 and TRBJ1-1, with unresolved D. V lost 4 bases and J lost 4, with 13 bases in between. Germline CDR1 reads MNHEY; CDR2 reads SMNVEV (reference sequence). CDR3 length: 14 residues. CDR3: CASSYYGQSTEAFF. CDR3 coding DNA: TGTGCCAGCAGTTATTATGGGCAGAGCACTGAAGCTTTCTTT.